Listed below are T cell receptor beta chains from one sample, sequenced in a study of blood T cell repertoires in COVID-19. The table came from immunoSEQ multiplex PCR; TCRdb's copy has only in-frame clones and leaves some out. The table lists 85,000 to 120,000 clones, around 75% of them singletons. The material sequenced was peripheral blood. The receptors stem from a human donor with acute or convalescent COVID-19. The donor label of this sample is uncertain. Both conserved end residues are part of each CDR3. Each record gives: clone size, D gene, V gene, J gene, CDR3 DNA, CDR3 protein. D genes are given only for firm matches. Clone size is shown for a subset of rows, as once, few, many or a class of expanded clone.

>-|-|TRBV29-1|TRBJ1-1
TGCAGCGTTGTGGTAAACGTAGTGAACACTGAAGCTTTCTTT
CSVVVNVVNTEAFF
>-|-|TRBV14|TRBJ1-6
TGTGCCAGCAGCCAAAGTTTAGCTTTTCGGAATTCACCCCTCCACTTT
CASSQSLAFRNSPLHF
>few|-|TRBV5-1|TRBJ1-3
TGCGCCAGCAGCTCGGACCCAGCAGGGGCCAAAGGAAACACCATATATTTT
CASSSDPAGAKGNTIYF
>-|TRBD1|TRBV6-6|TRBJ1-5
TGTGCCAGCAGACAGGGGGGTGGCAATCAGCCCCAGCATTTT
CASRQGGGNQPQHF
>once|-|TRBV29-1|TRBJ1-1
TGCAGCGGGGCAGGGCGGAACACTGAAGCTTTCTTT
CSGAGRNTEAFF
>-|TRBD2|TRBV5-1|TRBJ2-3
TGCGCCAGCACGGGACTAGGTGCCTCTAGCACAGATACGCAGTATTTT
CASTGLGASSTDTQYF
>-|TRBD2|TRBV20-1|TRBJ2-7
TGCAGTGGACTAGCCTTATACGAGCAGTACTTC
CSGLALYEQYF
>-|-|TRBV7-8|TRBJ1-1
TGTGCCAGCAGCTCCGAGAGGGGGAGAGGTGAAGCTTTCTTT
CASSSERGRGEAFF
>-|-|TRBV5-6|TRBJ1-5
TGTGCCAGCAGCTTGGCAGGAAGTGACAATCAGCCCCAGCATTTT
CASSLAGSDNQPQHF
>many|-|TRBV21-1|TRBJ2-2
TGTGCCAGCAGATGGAGGTTTCCGGGGGAGCTGTTTTTT
CASRWRFPGELFF
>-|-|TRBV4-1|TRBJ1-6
TGCGCCAGCAGCCAAGATCGCGAGTTATCACCCCTCCACTTT
CASSQDRELSPLHF
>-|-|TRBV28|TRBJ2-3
TGTGCCAGCGATACGGGGGATACAGATACGCAGTATTTT
CASDTGDTDTQYF
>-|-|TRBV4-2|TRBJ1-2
TGTGCCAGCAGCCAGGGCCAGGCAAACTATGGCTACACCTTC
CASSQGQANYGYTF
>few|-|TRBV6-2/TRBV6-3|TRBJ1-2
TGTGCCAGCAGTTACTCTGGGAGCCTAAATGTATATGGCTACACCTTC
CASSYSGSLNVYGYTF
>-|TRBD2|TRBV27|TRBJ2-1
TGTGCCAGCAGTGTATACCGGGGGGGCTCCAACAATGAGCAGTTCTTC
CASSVYRGGSNNEQFF
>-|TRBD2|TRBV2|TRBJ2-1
TGTGCCAGCATGGGGACTAGCTTGTACAATGAGCAGTTCTTC
CASMGTSLYNEQFF
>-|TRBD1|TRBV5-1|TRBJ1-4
TGCGCCAGCAGCTTGTTGACAGGGAGAAATGAAAAACTGTTTTTT
CASSLLTGRNEKLFF
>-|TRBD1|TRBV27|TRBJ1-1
TGTGCCAGCACCTCACAGGGGGGTACTGAAGCTTTCTTT
CASTSQGGTEAFF
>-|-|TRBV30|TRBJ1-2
TGTGCCTGGAGTCCTGGGCAGGCCGGCTACACCTTC
CAWSPGQAGYTF
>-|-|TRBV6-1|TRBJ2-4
TGTGCCAGCAGTGAAAACAGGGTCATTCAGTACTTC
CASSENRVIQYF
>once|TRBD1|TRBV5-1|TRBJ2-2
TGCGCCAGCCTCGCGCAGGGGGCAGTTAACACCGGGGAGCTGTTTTTT
CASLAQGAVNTGELFF
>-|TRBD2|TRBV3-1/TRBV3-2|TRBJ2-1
TGTGCCAGCAGCCAAGATCGGGGGCCTAGCGGGGGCGATGAGCAGTTCTTC
CASSQDRGPSGGDEQFF
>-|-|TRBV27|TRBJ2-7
TGTGCCAGCAGACGACCCGGGTTTTCCTACGAGCAGTACTTC
CASRRPGFSYEQYF
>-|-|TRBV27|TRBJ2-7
TGTGCCAGCAGTTCGGTCGGTTTCGAGCAGTACTTC
CASSSVGFEQYF
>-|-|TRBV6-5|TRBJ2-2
TGTGCCAGCAGGAAACTTAACACCGGGGAGCTGTTTTTT
CASRKLNTGELFF
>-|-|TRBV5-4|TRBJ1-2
TGTGCCAGCAGCTTGGACGGGGGCTATGGCTACACCTTC
CASSLDGGYGYTF
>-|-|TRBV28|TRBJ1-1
TGTGCCAGCAGTTCCCCCGGACAGTTTAGTGAAGCTTTCTTT
CASSSPGQFSEAFF
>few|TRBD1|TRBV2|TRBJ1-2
TGTGCCAGCAGTGAGGCGACAGGGCGCTACACCTTC
CASSEATGRYTF
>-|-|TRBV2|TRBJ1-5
TGTGCCAGCAGCGGACCCTGGGCGGGGGGGGGTCAGCCCCAGCATTTT
CASSGPWAGGGQPQHF
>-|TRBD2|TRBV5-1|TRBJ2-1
TGCGCCAGCAAAAGCGGGGGCTCCTACAATGAGCAGTTCTTC
CASKSGGSYNEQFF
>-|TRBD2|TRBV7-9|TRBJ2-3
TGTGCCAGCAGCTCTCTAGCGGGGGTGAGCACAGATACGCAGTATTTT
CASSSLAGVSTDTQYF
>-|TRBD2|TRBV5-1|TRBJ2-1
TGCGCCAGCAGCCAAGCGGGGGGTTCCTACAATGAGCAGTTCTTC
CASSQAGGSYNEQFF
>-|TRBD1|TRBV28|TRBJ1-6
TGTGCCAGCAGGGCGAGACAGGGACCCCTCCACTTT
CASRARQGPLHF
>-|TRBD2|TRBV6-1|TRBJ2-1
TGTGCCAGCAGTGAGGGGGGGTCCTACAATGAGCAGTTCTTC
CASSEGGSYNEQFF
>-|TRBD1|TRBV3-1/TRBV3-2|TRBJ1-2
TGTGCCAGCAGCCAAAATACAGGGGGTGGATATGGCTACACCTTC
CASSQNTGGGYGYTF
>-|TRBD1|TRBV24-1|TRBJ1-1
TGTGCCACCAGTGATTCGACAGGGCCGAACACTGAAGCTTTCTTT
CATSDSTGPNTEAFF
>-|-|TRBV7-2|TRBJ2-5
TGTGCCAGCAGCTATGCCCGGGGGGAGACCCAGTACTTC
CASSYARGETQYF
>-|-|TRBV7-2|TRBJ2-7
TGTGCCAGCAGCATGGGACTGAAGAGCTACGAGCAGTACTTC
CASSMGLKSYEQYF
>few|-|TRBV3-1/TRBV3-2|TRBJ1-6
TGTGCCAGCAGCCCCCATCCCCCAGGCACCTATAATTCACCCCTCCACTTT
CASSPHPPGTYNSPLHF
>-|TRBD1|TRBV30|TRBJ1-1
TGTGCCTGGAGTCGGACCGGGACAGGACGAACTGAAGCTTTCTTT
CAWSRTGTGRTEAFF
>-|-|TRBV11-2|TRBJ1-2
TGTGCCAGCAGCCCAGTGGGGCGGGGGCACTATGGCTACACCTTC
CASSPVGRGHYGYTF
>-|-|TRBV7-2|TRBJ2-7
TGTGCCAGCAGCTTAGCGCTCCAGGGCCTAGGGTACTTC
CASSLALQGLGYF
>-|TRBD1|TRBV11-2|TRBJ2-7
TGTGCCAGCAGCTCCGGGACAGGGTTATACGAGCAGTACTTC
CASSSGTGLYEQYF
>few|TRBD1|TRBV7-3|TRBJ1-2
TGTGCCAGCAGCTTAATGTCCGGACAGGGGTATGGCTACACCTTC
CASSLMSGQGYGYTF
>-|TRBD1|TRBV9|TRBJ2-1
TGTGCCAGCAGCGCACAGGGGGATGAGCAGTTCTTC
CASSAQGDEQFF